The clone carrying this T cell receptor beta chain was observed once. What it binds is unknown. The data stem from a study of OX40 agonist ivuxolimab in advanced cancers. For the study at large: Dose-escalation cases comprised hepatocellular carcinoma, melanoma, renal cell or head and neck cancer. Broader study findings: Dosing at 0.1 to 3.0 mg/kg was accompanied by clonal expansion of CD4+ and CD8+ blood T cells by week 6.

With 9 bases removed from V and 2 bases from J, the gap between germline ends came to 22 bases. The length of the CDR3 is 17 residues. Germline V gene lookup returns CDR1 LNHDA and CDR2 SQIVND (reference sequence). Sequencing used immunoSEQ multiplex PCR; TCRdb keeps in-frame clones, though not all of them. The sample records 70,000 to 95,000 clones, roughly 90% being singletons. This receptor was identified in an adult with an advanced solid tumor such as melanoma, head and neck, liver or kidney cancer. This specimen was CD4+ or CD8+ T cells sorted from blood, taken in a trial of the OX40 agonist ivuxolimab. The rearrangement joins TRBV19 to TRBJ2-2; D is perhaps TRBD1 (6 bases). CDR3 coding DNA: TGTGCCAGAATTTGGGCCAATCCGGGACACAACACCGGGGAGCTGTTTTTT. It encodes CARIWANPGHNTGELFF.